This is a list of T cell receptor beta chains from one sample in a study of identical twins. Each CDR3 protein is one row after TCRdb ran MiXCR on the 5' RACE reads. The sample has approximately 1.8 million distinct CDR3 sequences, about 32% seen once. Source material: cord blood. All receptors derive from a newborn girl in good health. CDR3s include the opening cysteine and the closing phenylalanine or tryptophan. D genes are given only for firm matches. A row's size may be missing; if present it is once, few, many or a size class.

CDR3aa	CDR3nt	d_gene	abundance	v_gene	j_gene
CSARDRAGEVNNEQYF	TGCAGTGCTAGAGATCGAGCGGGAGAGGTCAACAATGAGCAGTACTTC	TRBD2	.	TRBV20-1	TRBJ2-7
CASSPKRYRDGYTF	TGTGCCAGCAGCCCTAAACGTTATAGGGATGGCTACACCTTC	.	few	TRBV4-2	TRBJ1-2
CSVGLNTEAFF	TGCAGCGTGGGGTTGAACACTGAAGCTTTCTTT	.	many	TRBV29-1	TRBJ1-1
CASSLSLTPTNEKLFF	TGCGCCAGCAGCTTGTCTTTAACCCCAACTAATGAAAAACTGTTTTTT	.	.	TRBV5-1	TRBJ1-4
CSARRQGGKTDTQYF	TGCAGTGCTAGAAGACAGGGAGGGAAGACAGATACGCAGTATTTT	.	few	TRBV20-1	TRBJ2-3
CASSYSLAGVGYEQYF	TGTGCCAGCAGTTACTCACTAGCGGGAGTGGGGTATGAGCAGTACTTC	TRBD2	.	TRBV6-2/TRBV6-3	TRBJ2-7
CSVKTGTLNEKLFF	TGCAGCGTGAAGACAGGGACCCTCAATGAAAAACTGTTTTTT	TRBD1	few	TRBV29-1	TRBJ1-4
CASAQQGRRYEQYF	TGTGCCAGCGCCCAACAGGGACGGCGCTACGAGCAGTACTTC	.	few	TRBV27	TRBJ2-7
CASSQLAPVQGGWDTQYF	TGTGCCAGCAGTCAATTAGCCCCAGTACAGGGCGGGTGGGATACGCAGTATTTT	.	few	TRBV28	TRBJ2-3
CASSLGDRSNEQFF	TGTGCTAGCAGCTTAGGGGACAGGTCAAATGAGCAGTTCTTC	TRBD1	few	TRBV7-7	TRBJ2-1
CASSRQGIPSYEQYF	TGTGCCAGCAGTCGACAGGGGATACCTTCCTACGAGCAGTACTTC	TRBD1	.	TRBV12-3/TRBV12-4	TRBJ2-7
CASSYSWGSANEKLFF	TGTGCCAGCAGTTACTCCTGGGGATCGGCTAATGAAAAACTGTTTTTT	.	few	TRBV6-5	TRBJ1-4
CASSQVYWGEIAKNIQYF	TGCGCCAGCAGCCAAGTGTACTGGGGAGAGATAGCCAAAAACATTCAGTACTTC	.	few	TRBV4-1	TRBJ2-4
CAISLTSGADTQYF	TGTGCCATCAGTCTGACTAGCGGGGCTGATACGCAGTATTTT	TRBD2	.	TRBV10-3	TRBJ2-3
CASSPGLAGNTDTQYF	TGTGCCAGCAGCCCCGGACTAGCGGGGAACACAGATACGCAGTATTTT	TRBD2	many	TRBV7-2	TRBJ2-3
CASSLRGQGLYEQYF	TGTGCCAGCAGCTTACGAGGACAGGGTCTATACGAGCAGTACTTC	TRBD1	.	TRBV7-6	TRBJ2-7
CASSSGLAGGRSYEQYF	TGTGCCAGCAGCTCGGGACTAGCGGGAGGTAGGTCCTACGAGCAGTACTTC	TRBD2	few	TRBV4-2	TRBJ2-7
CASSRRDRGRTDTQYF	TGTGCCAGCAGCCGCCGAGACAGGGGGCGAACAGATACGCAGTATTTT	TRBD1	few	TRBV4-2	TRBJ2-3
CASSRTGGAIGELFF	TGTGCCAGCAGTCGGACAGGGGGCGCAATCGGGGAGCTGTTTTTT	TRBD1	.	TRBV28	TRBJ2-2
CSGQIFYNEQFF	TGCAGTGGACAGATTTTCTACAACGAGCAGTTCTTC	.	.	TRBV20-1	TRBJ2-1
CASSGLPGLSSNEQYF	TGTGCCAGCAGTGGGTTACCCGGACTTTCCTCCAATGAGCAGTACTTC	.	.	TRBV3-1	TRBJ2-7
CASRGSPHNEQFF	TGTGCCAGCAGGGGATCCCCCCACAATGAGCAGTTCTTC	.	.	TRBV2	TRBJ2-1
CASSQEGAVNTEAFF	TGTGCCAGCAGCCAAGAAGGCGCCGTAAACACTGAAGCTTTCTTT	.	.	TRBV3-1	TRBJ1-1
CAISLASRDEQYF	TGTGCCATCAGTTTGGCTAGCCGGGACGAGCAGTACTTC	.	few	TRBV10-3	TRBJ2-7
CSARSLGTENYGYTF	TGCAGTGCTAGGAGCCTTGGGACCGAGAACTATGGCTACACCTTC	.	few	TRBV20-1	TRBJ1-2
CASSQLAGARGNEQYF	TGTGCCAGCAGCCAACTAGCGGGAGCCCGGGGGAATGAGCAGTACTTC	TRBD2	.	TRBV5-4	TRBJ2-7
CAIGQGGLNEKLFF	TGTGCCATCGGACAGGGGGGACTTAATGAAAAACTGTTTTTT	TRBD1	.	TRBV10-3	TRBJ1-4
CASRRQGATGANVLTF	TGTGCCAGCAGACGACAGGGGGCAACTGGGGCCAACGTCCTGACTTTC	TRBD1	few	TRBV6-5	TRBJ2-6
CASSQDNPSGVSYEQYF	TGTGCCAGCAGCCAAGATAACCCTAGCGGGGTCTCCTACGAGCAGTACTTC	TRBD2	.	TRBV4-2	TRBJ2-7
CASSESSGTGSYNEQFF	TGTGCCAGCAGCGAATCCTCCGGGACAGGCTCCTACAATGAGCAGTTCTTC	.	.	TRBV21-1	TRBJ2-1
CASSLAESPIYEQYF	TGTGCCAGCAGCTTAGCGGAGAGCCCAATCTACGAGCAGTACTTC	.	.	TRBV11-2	TRBJ2-7
CASSFSHDNYGYTF	TGTGCCAGCAGTTTCTCCCACGACAACTATGGCTACACCTTC	.	.	TRBV28	TRBJ1-2
CASKGAYEQYF	TGTGCCAGCAAGGGAGCCTACGAGCAGTACTTC	.	many	TRBV27	TRBJ2-7
CSASSGGLYTQYF	TGCAGTGCCAGTAGCGGGGGGCTTTATACGCAGTATTTT	TRBD2	.	TRBV20-1	TRBJ2-3
CASSRTSGTHNEQFF	TGTGCCAGCAGCCGGACTAGCGGGACTCACAATGAGCAGTTCTTC	TRBD2	few	TRBV9	TRBJ2-1
CASSYGVGQNTEAFF	TGTGCCAGCAGTTATGGCGTAGGACAGAACACTGAAGCTTTCTTT	.	.	TRBV6-2/TRBV6-3	TRBJ1-1
CASSLAITVEQYF	TGTGCCAGCAGTTTAGCGATCACGGTCGAGCAGTACTTC	.	.	TRBV12-3/TRBV12-4	TRBJ2-7
CASSESGTGRYEQYF	TGTGCCAGCAGTGAATCCGGGACAGGGCGCTACGAGCAGTACTTC	TRBD1	.	TRBV25-1	TRBJ2-7
CASRTTSGRSYEQYF	TGTGCCAGCAGGACGACTAGCGGGAGATCCTACGAGCAGTACTTC	TRBD2	few	TRBV6-2/TRBV6-3	TRBJ2-7
CASSLIPGEDTQYF	TGTGCCAGCAGCCTCATCCCAGGGGAAGATACGCAGTATTTT	.	few	TRBV3-1	TRBJ2-3
CASSSKGGGTDTQYF	TGTGCCAGCAGTTCCAAGGGGGGAGGCACAGATACGCAGTATTTT	.	few	TRBV6-2/TRBV6-3	TRBJ2-3
CASSATDRGKKNIQYF	TGTGCCAGCAGTGCGACGGACAGGGGGAAAAAAAACATTCAGTACTTC	TRBD1	.	TRBV28	TRBJ2-4
CAASPDSYNEQYF	TGTGCCGCCAGTCCGGACAGCTACAATGAGCAGTACTTC	.	.	TRBV24-1	TRBJ2-5
CASSTRLAGGNEQYF	TGTGCCAGCAGCACCCGACTAGCGGGAGGCAATGAGCAGTACTTC	TRBD2	.	TRBV7-9	TRBJ2-7
CASSYRQGKIGELFF	TGTGCCAGCAGTTACCGACAGGGGAAAATCGGGGAGCTGTTTTTT	TRBD1	.	TRBV6-2/TRBV6-3	TRBJ2-2
CASSWGGLSEGHNEQFF	TGTGCCAGCAGTTGGGGCGGACTGAGTGAGGGACACAATGAGCAGTTCTTC	.	.	TRBV6-6	TRBJ2-1
CSVGWDEQFF	TGCAGTGTGGGGTGGGATGAGCAGTTCTTC	.	.	TRBV20-1	TRBJ2-1
CASSTWDRGQGSGANVLTF	TGTGCCAGCAGCACCTGGGACAGGGGGCAGGGCTCTGGGGCCAACGTCCTGACTTTC	TRBD1	.	TRBV5-6	TRBJ2-6